This TCR beta chain was sequenced in a study of T cells in tuberculosis. Time point here: new active TB diagnosis, blood taken before or within 7 days of starting treatment. Patients were newly diagnosed, HIV-seronegative, and aged 18 or older. Whole-study findings and limits: Active tuberculosis alpha repertoires lay closer to GMM-specific TCRs than controls'.

This clone was seen once. Its antigen is still unknown. Produced via immunoSEQ multiplex PCR; TCRdb's table is partial and in-frame only. The repertoire holds 25,000 to 35,000 clones, with roughly nine tenths as singletons. The sequence was obtained from an adult with tuberculosis. Here the sequenced sample was PBMCs, taken at tuberculosis diagnosis.

CDR3 sequence (DNA): TGTGCCTGGAGGCTTCCGGGACAGGGGGAGTCTGAAGCTTTCTTT. Protein: CAWRLPGQGESEAFF. V is TRBV30 and J is TRBJ1-1; 11 bases fit TRBD1. Losses at the gene ends were 3 bases for V and 6 bases for J; bases not matched to a gene: 9. The CDR3 has 15 amino acids. CDR1 GTSNPN and CDR2 SVGIG come from the germline V gene (reference sequence).